The 9 T cell receptor beta chains reported below all come from one sample, sequenced in a study of shared clonotypes between healthy human individuals. The data were produced by immunoSEQ multiplex PCR, yet TCRdb's version contains in-frame clones alone and is incomplete. Among about 180,000 clones, 90% to 95% were seen once, and the ten largest hold 0.065% to 0.07%. The sample consisted of naive CD4+ T cells sorted from blood. Subset in this sample: CD45RA+ positively selected. The receptors come from a woman aged 25 to 39 in good health.

This sequence joins TRBV28 and TRBJ1-4; D may be TRBD1 (5 bases). The V end lost 10 bases, the J end lost 8 bases, and 14 bases lay between the germline ends. Looked up from germline, CDR1 is MDHEN and CDR2 is SYDVKM. CDR3 length equals 12 residues. The CDR3 here is CATQGTDEKLFF. Written as DNA, the CDR3 is TGTGCCACCCAGGGAACGGACGAAAAACTGTTTTTT. Supplemented by reference TRBV28 and TRBJ1-4, the full variable domain reads DVKVTQSSRYLVKRTGEKVFLECVQDMDHENMFWYRQDPGLGLRLIYFSYDVKMKEKGDIPEGYSVSREKKERFSLILESASTNQTSMYLCATQGTDEKLFFGSGTQLSVL.

This rearrangement joins TRBV7-8 to TRBJ2-1; TRBD2 matches 8 bases. There are 17 residues in the CDR3. J lost 0 bases, V lost 4 bases, and 8 bases had no gene match. CDR1 and CDR2 from the germline V gene are SGHVS and FQNEAQ. Written as DNA, the CDR3 is TGTGCCAGCAGCTCAAGGACTAGCAGCTTCTCCTACAATGAGCAGTTCTTC. Its translation is CASSSRTSSFSYNEQFF.

This clone occurred once. This chain uses TRBV19 with TRBJ1-6; perhaps TRBD1 as D (6 bases). Germline-derived CDR1 and CDR2 are LNHDA and SQIVND (reference sequence). This CDR3 is 15 amino acids long. The V end was cut by 5 bases, the J end by 9 bases, with 17 bases between. DNA of the CDR3: TGTGCCAGTAGTCTCTTACAGGGTACCAGTTCACCCCTCCACTTT. This gives the protein CASSLLQGTSSPLHF.

The genes are TRBV6-5 and TRBJ2-7; D possibly uses TRBD1 or TRBD2 (6 bases each). There are 15 residues in the CDR3. From germline, CDR1 is MNHEY and CDR2 SVGAGI. V gave up 7 bases and J gave up 4 bases, with 20 bases separating them. CDR3 sequence (DNA): TGTGCCAGCAAGAAAACAGGGAAAGGGACTTACGAGCAGTACTTC. Amino acids: CASKKTGKGTYEQYF.

The V and J genes are TRBV5-1 and TRBJ2-6, with D maybe TRBD1 (5 bases). Trimming left V 4 bases short and J 0 bases short, with 14 bases between. Germline assignment: CDR1 SGHRS and CDR2 YFSETQ. CDR3 length equals 17 residues. The CDR3 protein is CASSTGSTPSGANVLTF. DNA for the CDR3: TGCGCCAGCAGCACAGGTAGTACCCCCTCTGGGGCCAACGTCCTGACTTTC.

The CDR3: CASSVGASGTYEQYF. The CDR3 nucleotides read TGTGCCAGCAGCGTAGGGGCTAGCGGGACCTACGAGCAGTACTTC. V usage is TRBV9 and J usage is TRBJ2-7; 9 bases match TRBD2. Germline CDR1 reads SGDLS; CDR2 reads YYNGEE. The CDR3 contains 15 residues. V trimming: 0 bases; J trimming: 2 bases; junction bases outside the gene matches: 3.

The chain combines TRBV6-5 with TRBJ1-4; 7 nucleotides line up with TRBD1. In germline, CDR1 is MNHEY, CDR2 SVGAGI. The CDR3 extends over 15 amino acids. V lost 0 bases to trimming and J lost 8 bases; unmatched junction nucleotides: 6. The CDR3 coding sequence is TGTGCCAGCAGTTACTCGCGACAGGGCAACGAAAAACTGTTTTTT. Amino acids: CASSYSRQGNEKLFF.

The chain joins TRBV28 to TRBJ2-6; D remains unclear. Germline-derived CDR1 and CDR2 are MDHEN and SYDVKM. V gave up 6 bases and J gave up 4 bases, with 16 bases separating them. The CDR3 loop spans 16 amino acids. CDR3 region: CASSTSGDSGANVLTF. The CDR3, as DNA: TGTGCCAGCAGCACCTCTGGGGATTCGGGGGCCAACGTCCTGACTTTC.

V gene TRBV5-4 combines with J gene TRBJ2-4; the D call may be TRBD1 or TRBD2 (5 bases each). V lost 2 bases and J lost 8, with 11 bases in between. The CDR3 sequence is 13 residues long. Germline values: CDR1 SGHNT, CDR2 YYREEE (reference sequence). CDR3 loop: CASSFGDGDIQYF. The CDR3 DNA reads TGTGCCAGCAGCTTCGGGGACGGGGACATTCAGTACTTC.